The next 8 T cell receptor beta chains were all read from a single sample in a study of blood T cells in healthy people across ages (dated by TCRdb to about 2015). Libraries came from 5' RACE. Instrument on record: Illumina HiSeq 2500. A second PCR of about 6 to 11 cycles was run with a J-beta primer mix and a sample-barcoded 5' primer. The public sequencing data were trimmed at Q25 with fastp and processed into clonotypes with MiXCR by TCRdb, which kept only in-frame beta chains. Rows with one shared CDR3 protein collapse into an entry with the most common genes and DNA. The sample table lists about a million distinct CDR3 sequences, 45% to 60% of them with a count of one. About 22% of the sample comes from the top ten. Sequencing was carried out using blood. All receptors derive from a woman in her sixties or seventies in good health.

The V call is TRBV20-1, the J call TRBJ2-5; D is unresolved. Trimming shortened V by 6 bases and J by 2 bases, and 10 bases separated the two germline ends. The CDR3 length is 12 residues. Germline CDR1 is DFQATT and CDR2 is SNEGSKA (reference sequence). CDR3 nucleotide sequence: TGCAGTGCCCCCCCCTTTCAAGAGACCCAGTACTTC. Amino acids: CSAPPFQETQYF.

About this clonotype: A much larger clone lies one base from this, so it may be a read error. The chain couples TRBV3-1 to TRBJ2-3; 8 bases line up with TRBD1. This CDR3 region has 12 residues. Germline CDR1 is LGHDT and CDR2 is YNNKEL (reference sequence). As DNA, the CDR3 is TGTGCCACCGGACAGGGCACAGGTACGCAGTATTTT. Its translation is CATGQGTGTQYF.

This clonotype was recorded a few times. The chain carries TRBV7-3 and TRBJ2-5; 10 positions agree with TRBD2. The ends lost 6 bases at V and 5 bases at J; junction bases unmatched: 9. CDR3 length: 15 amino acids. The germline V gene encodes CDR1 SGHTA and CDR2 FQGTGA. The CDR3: CASSLLAGGLETQYF. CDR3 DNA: TGTGCCAGCAGTCTTTTAGCGGGAGGTTTGGAGACCCAGTACTTC.

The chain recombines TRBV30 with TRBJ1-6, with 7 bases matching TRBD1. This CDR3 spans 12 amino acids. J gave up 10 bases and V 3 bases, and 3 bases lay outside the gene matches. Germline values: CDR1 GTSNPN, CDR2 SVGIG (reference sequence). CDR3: CAWRGTASPLHF. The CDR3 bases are TGTGCCTGGAGGGGGACAGCCTCACCCCTCCACTTT.

The CDR3 DNA reads as TGCAGTGCTAGAAATACCGGACAGGGATACTACGAGCAGTACTTC. Encoded protein: CSARNTGQGYYEQYF. The chain is built from TRBV20-1 and TRBJ2-7, with 8 bases matching TRBD1. Germline CDR1 DFQATT, CDR2 SNEGSKA (reference sequence). CDR3 size: 15 residues. V trimming: 2 bases; J trimming: 3 bases; junction bases outside the gene matches: 9.

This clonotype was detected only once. CDR3 sequence reads: CASSLRPGLAGFDEQFF. The CDR3 DNA reads as TGTGCCAGCAGCTTGAGACCGGGACTAGCGGGATTTGATGAGCAGTTCTTC. The chain links TRBV7-9 to TRBJ2-1, with TRBD2 matching 13 bases. CDR3 length: 17 amino acids. The junction had 10 bases not matched to a gene; V was cut back by 3 bases and J by 8 bases. CDR1 is SEHNR, CDR2 FQNEAQ, per germline (reference sequence).

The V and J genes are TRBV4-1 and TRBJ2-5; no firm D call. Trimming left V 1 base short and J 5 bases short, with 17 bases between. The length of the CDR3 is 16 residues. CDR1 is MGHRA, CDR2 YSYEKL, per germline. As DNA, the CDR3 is TGCGCCAGCAGCCAAGCATGGGGTAGGCCCGGGGAGACCCAGTACTTC. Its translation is CASSQAWGRPGETQYF.

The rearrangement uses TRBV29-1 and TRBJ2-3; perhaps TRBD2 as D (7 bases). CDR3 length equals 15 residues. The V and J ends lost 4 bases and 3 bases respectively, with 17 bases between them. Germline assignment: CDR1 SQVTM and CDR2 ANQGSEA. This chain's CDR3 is CSVGTRGAVTDTQYF. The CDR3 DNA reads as TGCAGCGTTGGGACCCGGGGGGCGGTGACAGATACGCAGTATTTT.